This section outlines one T cell receptor (beta chain) sequence together with its context. Under the authors' procedure: Reference gene primer amplification yielded estimated nucleated cell counts. Generated by immunoSEQ multiplex PCR, the TCRdb table keeps only in-frame clones and is missing some. The DNA was the basis for D and trimming; V, J and clone size are from that table. The sample lists 120,000 to 150,000 clones; around 80% were seen once. CDR3 length: 15 amino acids. Germline CDR1 is LGHNA and CDR2 is YSLEER. V was pared by 0 bases and J by 4 bases, with 12 bases between. The data were obtained in a study of blood T cell repertoires in COVID-19. On the study more broadly: T cells, B-cell-depleted T cells, or PBMCs supplied cDNA or gDNA.

The TCR was taken from a human donor in a cohort sampled during active COVID-19. The sample was peripheral blood. This rearrangement joins TRBV4-3 to TRBJ2-5; maybe TRBD1 (5 bases). The CDR3 loop reads CASSQDRQPGETQYF. The DNA for the CDR3 is TGCGCCAGCAGCCAAGATAGACAGCCCGGAGAGACCCAGTACTTC.